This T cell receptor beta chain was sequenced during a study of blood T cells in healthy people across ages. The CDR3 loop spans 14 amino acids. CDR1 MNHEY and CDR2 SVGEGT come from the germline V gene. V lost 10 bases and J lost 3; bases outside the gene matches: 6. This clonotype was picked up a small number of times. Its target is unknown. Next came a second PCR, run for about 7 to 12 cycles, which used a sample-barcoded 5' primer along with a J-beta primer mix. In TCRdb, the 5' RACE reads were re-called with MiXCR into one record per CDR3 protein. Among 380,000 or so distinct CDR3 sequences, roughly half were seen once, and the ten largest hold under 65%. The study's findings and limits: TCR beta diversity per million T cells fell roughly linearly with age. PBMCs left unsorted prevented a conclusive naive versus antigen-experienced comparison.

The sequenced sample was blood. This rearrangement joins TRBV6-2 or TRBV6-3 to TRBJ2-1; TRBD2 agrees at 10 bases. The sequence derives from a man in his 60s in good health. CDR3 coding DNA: TGTGCCACCCTGCTAGCGGGAGACTACAATGAGCAGTTCTTC. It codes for CATLLAGDYNEQFF.